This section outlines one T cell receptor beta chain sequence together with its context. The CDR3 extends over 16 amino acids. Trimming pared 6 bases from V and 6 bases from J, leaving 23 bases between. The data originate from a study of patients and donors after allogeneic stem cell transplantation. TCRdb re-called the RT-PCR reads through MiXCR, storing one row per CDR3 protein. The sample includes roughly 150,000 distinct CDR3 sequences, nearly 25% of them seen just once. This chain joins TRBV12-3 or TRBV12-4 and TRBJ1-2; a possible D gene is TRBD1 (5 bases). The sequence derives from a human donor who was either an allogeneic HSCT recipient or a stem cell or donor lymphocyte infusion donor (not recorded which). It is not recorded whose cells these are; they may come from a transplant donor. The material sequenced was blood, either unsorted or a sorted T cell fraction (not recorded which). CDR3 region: CASSPQSMGRAHGYTF. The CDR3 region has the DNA TGTGCCAGCAGCCCCCAGTCTATGGGCAGGGCCCATGGCTACACCTTC.